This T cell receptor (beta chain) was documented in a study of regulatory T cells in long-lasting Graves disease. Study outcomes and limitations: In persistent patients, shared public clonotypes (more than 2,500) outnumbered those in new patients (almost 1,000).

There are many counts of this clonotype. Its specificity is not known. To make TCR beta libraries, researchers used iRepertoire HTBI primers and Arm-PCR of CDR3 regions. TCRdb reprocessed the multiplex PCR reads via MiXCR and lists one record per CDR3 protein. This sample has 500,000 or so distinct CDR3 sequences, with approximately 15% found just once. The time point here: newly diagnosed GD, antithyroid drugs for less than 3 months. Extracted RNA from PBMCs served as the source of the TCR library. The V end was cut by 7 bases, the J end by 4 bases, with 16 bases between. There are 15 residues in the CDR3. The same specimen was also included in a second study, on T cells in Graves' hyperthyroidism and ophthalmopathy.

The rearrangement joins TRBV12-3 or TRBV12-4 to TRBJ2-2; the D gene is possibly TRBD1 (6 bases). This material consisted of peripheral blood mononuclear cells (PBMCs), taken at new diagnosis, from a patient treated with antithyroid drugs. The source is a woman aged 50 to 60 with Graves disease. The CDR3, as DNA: TGTGCCAGCAAAACGGACAGTACTTCCACCGGGGAGCTGTTTTTT. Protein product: CASKTDSTSTGELFF.